The 31 T cell receptor beta chains in this list originate from one sample, sequenced in a study of radiation and T cells in renal cell carcinoma. Time point in this sample: baseline pretreatment blood. Treatment here: 15 Gy SBRT to primary tumor, nephrectomy 4 weeks later. The assay was immunoSEQ multiplex PCR, and TCRdb's table has in-frame clones only and misses some. The table records approximately 150,000 clones, 88% of them present only once. The sequencing used blood, collected from a patient whose treatment included radiotherapy and nephrectomy. The receptors come from a woman in her 70s with renal cell carcinoma.

The chain has TRBV19 and TRBJ1-1, with D perhaps TRBD1 (6 bases). Germline loops: CDR1 LNHDA, CDR2 SQIVND (reference sequence). The CDR3 is 14 residues long. The V end lost 4 bases, the J end lost 5 bases, and 14 bases lay between the germline ends. CDR3 in amino acids: CASSTQGEGTEAFF. CDR3 in DNA: TGTGCCAGTAGTACACAGGGAGAGGGGACTGAAGCTTTCTTT.

The CDR3 nucleotides are TGTGCCAGCAGCTTGGCTGGGGCCTCTGGAAACACCATATATTTT. As protein: CASSLAGASGNTIYF. V and J are TRBV5-4 and TRBJ1-3, with D perhaps TRBD1 (5 bases). The V gene's germline CDR1 is SGHNT and CDR2 YYREEE (reference sequence). This CDR3 is built from 15 residues. The V gene lost 0 bases and the J gene lost 0 bases, with 7 bases spanning the gap.

This clone is a singleton in its sample. V and J are TRBV7-2 and TRBJ2-5, with D tentatively TRBD1 (5 bases). V lost 5 bases to trimming and J lost 5 bases, with 15 bases between them. This CDR3 is built from 14 residues. Germline-derived CDR1 and CDR2 are SGHTA and FQGNSA. In DNA form, the CDR3 reads TGTGCCAGCAGCCCCACGGGTGGGGCCGAGACCCAGTACTTC. Its protein product is CASSPTGGAETQYF. Variable domain in full (rest from reference TRBV7-2 and TRBJ2-5): GAGVSQSPSNKVTEKGKDVELRCDPISGHTALYWYRQSLGQGLEFLIYFQGNSAPDKSGLPSDRFSAERTGGSVSTLTIQRTQQEDSAVYLCASSPTGGAETQYFGPGTRLLVL.

This rearrangement joins TRBV4-2 to TRBJ1-1; 8 bases align to TRBD1. CDR1 LGHNA and CDR2 YNFKEQ come from the germline V gene. Trimming cost V 0 bases and J 6 bases; bases outside gene matches: 9. The CDR3 runs 16 residues. This CDR3 is CASSQDLQGAKAEAFF. The CDR3 bases are TGTGCCAGCAGCCAAGATCTCCAGGGGGCGAAGGCTGAAGCTTTCTTT.

The rearrangement joins TRBV5-6 to TRBJ1-1; 7 nucleotides align to TRBD1. The CDR3 contains 15 residues. From germline, CDR1 is SGHDT and CDR2 YYEEEE. With V trimmed by 2 bases and J by 0 bases, 4 bases remained unmatched. CDR3 coding DNA: TGTGCCAGCAGCTTACTGACAGGGATGAACACTGAAGCTTTCTTT. Translated: CASSLLTGMNTEAFF.

This clone was recorded at least ten times. The chain employs TRBV7-9 and TRBJ2-2; 9 positions agree with TRBD1. The ends lost 2 bases at V and 4 bases at J; junction bases unmatched: 5. Germline V gene sequence: CDR1 SEHNR, CDR2 FQNEAQ (reference sequence). The CDR3 spans 16 residues. CDR3 in DNA: TGTGCCAGCAGCTTAAGGACAGGGGCCCCCACCGGGGAGCTGTTTTTT. This sequence encodes CASSLRTGAPTGELFF.

CDR3 DNA sequence: TGTGCCAGCAGTTACTCGACGGGTTCACCCCTCCACTTT. Protein product: CASSYSTGSPLHF. V is TRBV6-6 and J is TRBJ1-6; unclear D gene. From germline, CDR1 is MNHNY and CDR2 SVGAGI (reference sequence). Trimming pared 0 bases from V and 9 bases from J, leaving 6 bases between. This CDR3 has 13 amino acids.

J is TRBJ2-7 and V is TRBV5-5; 7 nucleotides align to TRBD1. The ends lost 6 bases at V and 2 bases at J; junction bases unmatched: 8. Per the germline V gene, CDR1 is SGHKS and CDR2 is YYEKEE (reference sequence). The CDR3 is 14 residues long. This CDR3 is CASTLTGSPYEQYF. CDR3 in DNA: TGTGCCAGCACCCTGACAGGGAGCCCCTACGAGCAGTACTTC.

The chain links TRBV18 to TRBJ2-5; no clear D gene. V lost 1 base and J 4 bases, leaving 4 bases between the germline ends. Germline V gene sequence: CDR1 KGHSH, CDR2 LQKENI. This CDR3 has 12 amino acids. Here the CDR3 reads CASSPRRETQYF. The CDR3 DNA sequence: TGTGCCAGCTCACCACGGCGAGAGACCCAGTACTTC.

V and J are TRBV5-1 and TRBJ2-7, with 10 bases matching TRBD1. The J segment lost 5 bases and the V segment lost 0 bases, leaving 11 bases of the junction unmatched. Per germline, CDR1 SGHRS and CDR2 YFSETQ. This CDR3 region has 17 residues. The CDR3 DNA follows: TGCGCCAGCAGCTTGGGCCCCACCGGGACAGGGGTCGACGAGCAGTACTTC. It yields the protein CASSLGPTGTGVDEQYF.

The chain carries TRBV18 and TRBJ1-2; D perhaps matches TRBD1 (5 bases). V gave up 6 bases and J gave up 2 bases, with 10 bases separating them. Looked up from germline, CDR1 is KGHSH and CDR2 is LQKENI. The CDR3 is made up of 13 amino acids. The CDR3 sequence is CASSSTANYGYTF. CDR3 bases: TGTGCCAGCTCGTCGACAGCAAACTATGGCTACACCTTC.

The chain recombines TRBV9 with TRBJ1-1, with D hard to call. Deletions cut 0 bases from V and 1 base from J, with 7 bases between. In germline, CDR1 is SGDLS, CDR2 YYNGEE. The CDR3 extends over 14 amino acids. This CDR3 is CASSVAQSNTEAFF. The CDR3 DNA sequence: TGTGCCAGCAGCGTAGCTCAGTCGAACACTGAAGCTTTCTTT.

This chain connects TRBV30 to TRBJ1-4; the D gene is possibly TRBD1 (5 bases). V shed 1 base and J shed 7 bases, with 13 bases lying between them. Germline V gene lookup returns CDR1 GTSNPN and CDR2 SVGIG (reference sequence). The CDR3 is 14 amino acids. The CDR3 sequence: CAWSGGWGGEKLFF. The CDR3 DNA reads TGTGCCTGGAGTGGGGGATGGGGCGGTGAAAAACTGTTTTTT.

The chain joins TRBV6-5 to TRBJ2-6; D might be TRBD1 (5 bases). Trimming removed 2 bases from V and 0 bases from J, with 8 bases in between. CDR3 size: 16 residues. CDR1 MNHEY and CDR2 SVGAGI come from the germline V gene. The CDR3 bases are TGTGCCAGCAGTTACCGACAGTTCTCTGGGGCCAACGTCCTGACTTTC. Translated: CASSYRQFSGANVLTF.

V gene TRBV6-5 combines with J gene TRBJ2-1; 9 bases align to TRBD1. CDR1 and CDR2 (germline): MNHEY, SVGAGI. This CDR3 contains 15 residues. V was pared by 2 bases and J by 13 bases, with 12 bases of the junction left unmatched. CDR3 amino acids: CASSYGDRVMVGQFF. The CDR3 nucleotides are TGTGCCAGCAGTTACGGGGACAGGGTGATGGTTGGACAGTTCTTC.

The chain has TRBV2 and TRBJ1-6; D not certain. CDR1 and CDR2 from the germline V gene are SNHLY and FYNNEI. The CDR3 contains 14 residues. V was pared by 5 bases and J by 10 bases, with 15 bases between. The CDR3 loop is CASSRTALDSPLHF. For the CDR3, the DNA is TGTGCCAGCAGTCGGACGGCACTTGACTCACCCCTCCACTTT.

The genes are TRBV18 and TRBJ1-1; no definite D call. V was trimmed by 2 bases and J by 8 bases, leaving 12 bases between them. The length of the CDR3 is 13 residues. Germline V CDR1 and CDR2: KGHSH, LQKENI. CDR3 in amino acids: CASSPIKSLEAFF. As DNA, the CDR3 is TGTGCCAGCTCACCAATAAAGTCATTAGAAGCTTTCTTT.

The chain combines TRBV7-9 with TRBJ2-7, with 11 bases fitting TRBD2. The ends lost 3 bases at V and 5 bases at J; junction bases unmatched: 6. Germline values: CDR1 SEHNR, CDR2 FQNEAQ (reference sequence). This CDR3 contains 15 residues. CDR3 nucleotides: TGTGCCAGCAGCTTGGTACTAGCGGGGGTGGACGAGCAGTACTTC. It encodes CASSLVLAGVDEQYF.

This clone was observed once. The chain employs TRBV29-1 and TRBJ1-1; TRBD1 matches at 8 bases. CDR3 length: 13 amino acids. V shed 5 bases and J 4 bases; nucleotides not matched to a gene: 6. CDR1 and CDR2 from the germline V gene are SQVTM and ANQGSEA. The CDR3 DNA follows: TGCAGCGTTTACCTGGACAGGGCCACTGAAGCTTTCTTT. Amino acid sequence: CSVYLDRATEAFF.

The J gene is TRBJ2-7, the V gene TRBV7-6; D unresolved. The CDR3 loop spans 13 amino acids. V lost 2 bases and J lost 6, with 11 bases in between. Per germline, CDR1 SGHVS and CDR2 FNYEAQ. In DNA form, the CDR3 reads TGTGCCAGCAGCTTAACTGGGCTTGGCGAGCAGTACTTC. This codes for CASSLTGLGEQYF.

The chain uses TRBV19 and TRBJ1-2; D is unresolved. CDR1 and CDR2 (germline): LNHDA, SQIVND (reference sequence). V shed 8 bases and J shed 4 bases, with 11 bases lying between them. This CDR3 region has 12 residues. Written as DNA, the CDR3 is TGTGCCAGTCAAGACTGGCCCTATGGCTACACCTTC. Protein sequence: CASQDWPYGYTF.

V and J are TRBV5-4 and TRBJ2-5; perhaps TRBD1 as D (6 bases). The CDR3 loop spans 15 amino acids. CDR1 and CDR2 from the germline V gene are SGHNT and YYREEE (reference sequence). V was trimmed by 2 bases and J by 5 bases, leaving 16 bases between them. As DNA, the CDR3 is TGTGCCAGCAGCTTAGGCAGGGGTGACTGGGAGACCCAGTACTTC. Protein sequence: CASSLGRGDWETQYF.

This chain joins TRBV4-2 and TRBJ2-2, with 8 bases matching TRBD1. CDR1 is LGHNA, CDR2 YNFKEQ, per germline. CDR3 length: 18 residues. V gave up 4 bases and J gave up 6 bases; unmatched junction bases: 16. As DNA, the CDR3 is TGTGCCAGCAGCCCGAGGGTGCTTGGTCAGGGGGCGTCCGGGGAGCTGTTTTTT. It codes for CASSPRVLGQGASGELFF.

The V and J genes are TRBV23-1 and TRBJ1-5, with TRBD1 matching 10 bases. TRBV23-1 counts as an open reading frame of uncertain function. The CDR3 consists of 20 residues. The ends lost 4 bases at V and 2 bases at J; junction bases unmatched: 17. The CDR3 region has the DNA TGCGCCAGCAGTCCCCGAGACAGGGGGCTGAATTGTGATTGCAATCAGCCCCAGCATTTT. Protein: CASSPRDRGLNCDCNQPQHF.

The table lists this clone with a few counts. The gene calls are TRBV9 and TRBJ2-3; D is uncertain. The CDR3 totals 16 residues. V lost 0 bases and J lost 2, with 13 bases in between. Per the germline V gene, CDR1 is SGDLS and CDR2 is YYNGEE. This CDR3 is CASSVVSRLPTDTQYF. The CDR3 DNA sequence: TGTGCCAGCAGCGTAGTGTCCCGCCTCCCCACAGATACGCAGTATTTT. The full variable domain, with the rest looked up from reference TRBV9 and TRBJ2-3, is DSGVTQTPKHLITATGQRVTLRCSPRSGDLSVYWYQQSLDQGLQFLIQYYNGEERAKGNILERFSAQQFPDLHSELNLSSLELGDSALYFCASSVVSRLPTDTQYFGPGTRLTVL.

This clone was seen more than once but under ten times. This sample includes further DNA sequences coding for the same CDR3. The chain links TRBV7-9 to TRBJ1-1; D is unresolved. Trimming left V 5 bases short and J 2 bases short, with 6 bases between. The CDR3 runs to 12 residues. Germline CDR1 and CDR2: SEHNR and FQNEAQ (reference sequence). CDR3 protein: CASSAPNTEAFF. The CDR3, as DNA: TGTGCCAGCAGCGCGCCCAACACTGAAGCTTTCTTT.

This clone was detected only once. The CDR3 nucleotides are TGTGCCAGCGGCTACTACGAGCAGTACTTC. Residues: CASGYYEQYF. V and J are TRBV21-1 and TRBJ2-7. TRBV21-1 is a pseudogene segment. This CDR3 contains 10 residues.

The chain recombines TRBV11-2 with TRBJ2-5; D possibly corresponds to TRBD2 (6 bases). The CDR3 is 14 amino acids. Germline V CDR1 and CDR2: SGHAT, FQNNGV. Between the trimmed V and J ends, which lost 5 bases and 4 bases, there was a span of 14 bases. The CDR3 protein is CASSLMGGVETQYF. In DNA, the CDR3 is TGTGCCAGCAGCCTTATGGGCGGGGTAGAGACCCAGTACTTC.

The chain recombines TRBV10-3 with TRBJ2-3; D call uncertain. Germline CDR1 is ENHRY and CDR2 is SYGVKD. With 4 bases removed from V and 3 bases from J, the gap between germline ends came to 2 bases. This CDR3 has 11 amino acids. CDR3 region: CAISGTDTQYF. The CDR3 region has the DNA TGTGCCATCAGTGGAACAGATACGCAGTATTTT.

This clone was detected only once. The V gene is TRBV2, the J gene TRBJ2-3; TRBD2 matches 9 bases. Per the germline V gene, CDR1 is SNHLY and CDR2 is FYNNEI. This CDR3 comprises 16 residues. With V trimmed by 7 bases and J by 2 bases, 10 bases remained unmatched. The CDR3 coding sequence is TGTGCCAGCATAGCCCCAAGCGGGGGGCTCACAGATACGCAGTATTTT. Its translation: CASIAPSGGLTDTQYF.

The J gene is TRBJ1-4, the V gene TRBV19; D gene ambiguous. The ends were cut back, 4 bases at V and 4 bases at J, with 4 bases in the middle. CDR3 size: 12 residues. The germline V gene has CDR1 LNHDA and CDR2 SQIVND (reference sequence). The CDR3 loop reads CASSKGNEKLFF. The DNA of the CDR3 is TGTGCCAGTAGTAAGGGTAATGAAAAACTGTTTTTT.